Following are 10 T cell receptor beta chains from one sample sequenced in a study of control samples from healthy donors and cancer patients. Sequencing used immunoSEQ multiplex PCR; TCRdb keeps in-frame clones, though not all of them. The table includes about 86,000 clones, approximately 88% detected once. The sequencing sample was made of PBMCs. The source is a woman between 45 and 65 years old with colorectal cancer.

This chain connects TRBV11-2 to TRBJ1-1; 7 bases are a match to TRBD1. There are 17 residues in the CDR3. Germline assignment: CDR1 SGHAT and CDR2 FQNNGV. Unmatched junction bases numbered 10, after V lost 1 base and J lost 2 bases. In DNA, the CDR3 is TGTGCCAGCAGCTTAGGGGGACGGGACAGCCGAAACACTGAAGCTTTCTTT. As protein: CASSLGGRDSRNTEAFF. Complete variable domain (other parts from reference TRBV11-2 and TRBJ1-1): EAGVAQSPRYKIIEKRQSVAFWCNPISGHATLYWYQQILGQGPKLLIQFQNNGVVDDSQLPKDRFSAERLKGVDSTLKIQPAKLEDSAVYLCASSLGGRDSRNTEAFFGQGTRLTVV.

The V call is TRBV12-3 or TRBV12-4, the J call TRBJ2-5; 9 bases line up with TRBD2. Losses at the gene ends were 7 bases for V and 4 bases for J; bases not matched to a gene: 4. This CDR3 is 13 amino acids long. This chain's CDR3 is CASTLAGAETQYF. The CDR3 coding sequence is TGTGCCAGCACCTTAGCGGGGGCAGAGACCCAGTACTTC.

J is TRBJ1-2 and V is TRBV3-1 (or the pseudogene TRBV3-2); 8 bases are shared with TRBD1. The CDR3 is made up of 14 amino acids. CDR1 is LGHDT and CDR2 is YNNKEL in the germline V gene (reference sequence). Trimming cost V 2 bases and J 7 bases; bases outside gene matches: 6. CDR3 residues: CASSQKVTGVGYTF. For the CDR3, the DNA is TGTGCCAGCAGCCAAAAGGTGACAGGGGTTGGCTACACCTTC.

The chain carries TRBV7-2 and TRBJ1-2; D call uncertain. This CDR3 spans 14 amino acids. The germline CDR1 and CDR2 sequences are SGHTA and FQGNSA. Trimming took 2 bases from V and 3 from J, leaving 10 bases between them. The CDR3 reads CASSLMSWDYGYTF. The CDR3 nucleotides read TGTGCCAGCAGCTTAATGTCCTGGGACTATGGCTACACCTTC. The full variable domain, its missing parts supplied by reference TRBV7-2 and TRBJ1-2, is GAGVSQSPSNKVTEKGKDVELRCDPISGHTALYWYRQSLGQGLEFLIYFQGNSAPDKSGLPSDRFSAERTGGSVSTLTIQRTQQEDSAVYLCASSLMSWDYGYTFGSGTRLTVV.

The CDR3 bases are TGCAGTGCTAGGGCAGGGGACGGCTACACCTTC. Its translation is CSARAGDGYTF. This chain joins TRBV20-1 and TRBJ1-2, with a tentative D call TRBD1 (6 bases). With 3 bases removed from V and 8 bases from J, the gap between germline ends came to 10 bases. Per germline, CDR1 DFQATT and CDR2 SNEGSKA (reference sequence). This CDR3 spans 11 amino acids.

This clone was recorded a few times. The rearrangement links TRBV7-2 to TRBJ1-4; D not resolved. V was pared by 4 bases and J by 4 bases, with 13 bases between. The germline V gene has CDR1 SGHTA and CDR2 FQGNSA. The CDR3 is 15 amino acids. This CDR3 is CASSSEMASNEKLFF. The CDR3 region has the DNA TGTGCCAGCAGCTCGGAAATGGCCAGTAATGAAAAACTGTTTTTT.

The chain is built from TRBV7-8 and TRBJ1-1; D ambiguous. The CDR3 covers 17 residues. Deletions cut 5 bases from V and 0 bases from J, with 19 bases between. The V gene's germline CDR1 is SGHVS and CDR2 FQNEAQ. The CDR3 reads CASSGRRSQSMNTEAFF. The CDR3 nucleotides are TGTGCCAGCAGCGGCAGGAGATCCCAATCCATGAACACTGAAGCTTTCTTT.

DNA for the CDR3: TGTGCCAGCAGCGAGAGCCTGTCATGCTCCTACGAGCAGTACGTC. It is translated as CASSESLSCSYEQYV. The chain has TRBV7-3 and TRBJ2-7, with D unresolved. V was shortened by 5 bases and J by 0 bases, with 14 bases between the two germline ends. CDR1 is SGHTA, CDR2 FQGTGA, per germline. CDR3 length: 15 amino acids.

The chain recombines TRBV5-6 with TRBJ1-1; no firm D call. The CDR3 has 14 residues. Trimming took off 0 bases at V and 3 bases at J, with 9 bases between the two ends. Looked up from germline, CDR1 is SGHDT and CDR2 is YYEEEE. CDR3 bases: TGTGCCAGCAGCTTGGCGGTTGGGTACACTGAAGCTTTCTTT. Translated, it gives CASSLAVGYTEAFF.

The chain employs TRBV7-2 and TRBJ1-5; D call uncertain. Trimming stripped 5 bases from V and 6 bases from J, with 20 bases between. Germline V gene data show CDR1 as SGHTA and CDR2 as FQGNSA. The CDR3 spans 16 residues. The CDR3 spells CASSQGTPSLGQPQHF. DNA of the CDR3: TGTGCCAGCAGCCAAGGCACCCCATCCCTTGGTCAGCCCCAGCATTTT. Together with reference TRBV7-2 and TRBJ1-5, the CDR3 gives the full variable domain: GAGVSQSPSNKVTEKGKDVELRCDPISGHTALYWYRQSLGQGLEFLIYFQGNSAPDKSGLPSDRFSAERTGGSVSTLTIQRTQQEDSAVYLCASSQGTPSLGQPQHFGDGTRLSIL.